The clone carrying this T cell receptor beta chain was seen more than once but under ten times. These data come from a study of response to subunit inactivated influenza vaccine. Trimming removed 2 bases from V and 1 base from J; junction bases left unmatched: 5. Germline assignment: CDR1 SGHRS and CDR2 YFSETQ. CDR3 length: 15 amino acids. TCRdb re-derived calls from the RT-PCR reads in MiXCR, one entry per CDR3 protein. This repertoire shows roughly 650,000 distinct CDR3 sequences, approximately 14% found once; its top ten account for around a tenth. This receptor was taken from a man aged 50 to 59 who received an inactivated influenza vaccine. The gene calls are TRBV5-1 and TRBJ1-1; 7 positions agree with TRBD1. The source material was PBMCs from blood, sampled roughly 13 days after vaccination. The CDR3 region is CASSFGQVANTEAFF. For the CDR3, the DNA is TGCGCCAGCAGCTTCGGACAGGTCGCGAACACTGAAGCTTTCTTT.